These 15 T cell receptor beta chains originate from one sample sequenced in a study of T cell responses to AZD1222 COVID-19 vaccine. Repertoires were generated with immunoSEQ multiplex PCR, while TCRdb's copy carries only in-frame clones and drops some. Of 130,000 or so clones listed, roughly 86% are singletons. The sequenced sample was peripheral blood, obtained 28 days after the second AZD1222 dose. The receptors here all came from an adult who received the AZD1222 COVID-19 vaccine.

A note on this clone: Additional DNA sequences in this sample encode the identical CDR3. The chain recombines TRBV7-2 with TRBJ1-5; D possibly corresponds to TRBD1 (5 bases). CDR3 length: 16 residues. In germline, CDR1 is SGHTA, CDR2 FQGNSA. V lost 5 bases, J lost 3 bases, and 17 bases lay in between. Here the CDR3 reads CASSPRGGDPNQPQHF. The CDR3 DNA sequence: TGTGCCAGCAGCCCCCGGGGAGGGGACCCCAATCAGCCCCAGCATTTT.

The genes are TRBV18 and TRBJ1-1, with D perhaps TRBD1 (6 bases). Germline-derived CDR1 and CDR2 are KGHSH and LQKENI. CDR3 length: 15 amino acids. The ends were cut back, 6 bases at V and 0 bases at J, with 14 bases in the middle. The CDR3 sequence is CASSRGQPLNTEAFF. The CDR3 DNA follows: TGTGCCAGCTCCCGCGGACAGCCTTTGAACACTGAAGCTTTCTTT. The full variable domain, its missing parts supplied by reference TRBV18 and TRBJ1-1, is NAGVMQNPRHLVRRRGQEARLRCSPMKGHSHVYWYRQLPEEGLKFMVYLQKENIIDESGMPKERFSAEFPKEGPSILRIQQVVRGDSAAYFCASSRGQPLNTEAFFGQGTRLTVV.

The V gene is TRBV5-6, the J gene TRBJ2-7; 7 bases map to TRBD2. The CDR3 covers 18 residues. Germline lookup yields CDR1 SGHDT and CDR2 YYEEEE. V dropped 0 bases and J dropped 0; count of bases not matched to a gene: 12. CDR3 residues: CASSLVHLPRGDSYEQYF. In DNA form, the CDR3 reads TGTGCCAGCAGCTTGGTGCACCTACCCCGGGGGGACTCCTACGAGCAGTACTTC.

The CDR3 DNA follows: TGTGCCAGCAGCTCAGGACCCAATCAGCCCCAGCATTTT. It translates to CASSSGPNQPQHF. This rearrangement joins TRBV5-6 to TRBJ1-5, with D unresolved. This CDR3 is 13 amino acids long. The germline V gene has CDR1 SGHDT and CDR2 YYEEEE. V was cut by 3 bases and J by 3 bases, with 7 bases left in between.

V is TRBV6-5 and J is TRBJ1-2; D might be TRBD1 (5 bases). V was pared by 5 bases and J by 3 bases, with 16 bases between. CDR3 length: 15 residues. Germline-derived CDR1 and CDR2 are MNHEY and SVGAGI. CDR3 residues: CASSKRQPADYGYTF. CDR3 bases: TGTGCCAGCAGTAAGAGACAGCCGGCGGACTATGGCTACACCTTC.

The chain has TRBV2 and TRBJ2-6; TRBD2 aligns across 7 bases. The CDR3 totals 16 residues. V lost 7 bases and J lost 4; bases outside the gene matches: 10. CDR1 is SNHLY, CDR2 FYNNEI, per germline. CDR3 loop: CASTLLGGLGANVLTF. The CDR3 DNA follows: TGTGCCAGCACCCTTTTGGGAGGGTTAGGGGCCAACGTCCTGACTTTC.

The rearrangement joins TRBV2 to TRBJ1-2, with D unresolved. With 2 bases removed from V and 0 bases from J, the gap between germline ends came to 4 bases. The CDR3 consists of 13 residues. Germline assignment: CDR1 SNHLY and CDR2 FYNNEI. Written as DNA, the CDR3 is TGTGCCAGCAGTGAAAATCCTAACTATGGCTACACCTTC. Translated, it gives CASSENPNYGYTF.

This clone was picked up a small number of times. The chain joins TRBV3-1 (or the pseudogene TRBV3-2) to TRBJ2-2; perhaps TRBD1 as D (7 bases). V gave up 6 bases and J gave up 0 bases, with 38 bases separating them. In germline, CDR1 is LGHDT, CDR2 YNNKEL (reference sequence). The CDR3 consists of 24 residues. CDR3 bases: TGTGCCAGCAGTCTGACTAGGCGGTGGGGGGACAGCCCAGCATCGTTCGCGAACACCGGGGAGCTGTTTTTT. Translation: CASSLTRRWGDSPASFANTGELFF.

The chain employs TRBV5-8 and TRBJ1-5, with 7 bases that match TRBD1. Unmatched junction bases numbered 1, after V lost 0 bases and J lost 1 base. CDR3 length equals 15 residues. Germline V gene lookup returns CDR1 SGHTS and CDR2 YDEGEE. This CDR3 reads CASSLEQGSNQPQHF. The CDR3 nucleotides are TGTGCCAGCAGCTTGGAACAGGGGAGCAATCAGCCCCAGCATTTT. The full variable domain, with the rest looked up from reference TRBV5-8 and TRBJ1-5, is EAGVTQSPTHLIKTRGQQATLRCSPISGHTSVYWYQQALGLGLQFLLWYDEGEERNRGNFPPRFSGRQFPNYSSELNVNALELEDSALYLCASSLEQGSNQPQHFGDGTRLSIL.

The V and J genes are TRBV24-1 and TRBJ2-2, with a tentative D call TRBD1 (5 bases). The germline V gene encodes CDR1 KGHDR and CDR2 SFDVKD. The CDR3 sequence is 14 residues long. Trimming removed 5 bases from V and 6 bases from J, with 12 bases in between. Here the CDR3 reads CATSAQGRSGELFF. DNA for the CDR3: TGTGCCACCAGTGCTCAGGGTAGATCCGGGGAGCTGTTTTTT.

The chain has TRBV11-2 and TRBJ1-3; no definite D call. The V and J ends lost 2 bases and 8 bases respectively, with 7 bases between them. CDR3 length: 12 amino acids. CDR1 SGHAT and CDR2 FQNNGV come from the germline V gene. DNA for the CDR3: TGTGCCAGCAGCTTAAATGCTGACACCATATATTTT. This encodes CASSLNADTIYF. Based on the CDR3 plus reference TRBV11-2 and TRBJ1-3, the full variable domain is EAGVAQSPRYKIIEKRQSVAFWCNPISGHATLYWYQQILGQGPKLLIQFQNNGVVDDSQLPKDRFSAERLKGVDSTLKIQPAKLEDSAVYLCASSLNADTIYFGEGSWLTVV.

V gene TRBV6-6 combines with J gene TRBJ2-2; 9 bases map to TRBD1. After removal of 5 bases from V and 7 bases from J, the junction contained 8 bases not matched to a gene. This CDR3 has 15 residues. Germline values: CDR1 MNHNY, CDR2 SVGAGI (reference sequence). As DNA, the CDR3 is TGTGCCAGCAGTAACCGGGACAGGGTGTTCGGGGAGCTGTTTTTT. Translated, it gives CASSNRDRVFGELFF.

CDR3 in DNA: TGTGCCAGCAGTTACGGGACGGACTCCTATAATTCACCCCTCCACTTT. Protein product: CASSYGTDSYNSPLHF. This chain connects TRBV6-5 to TRBJ1-6, with TRBD1 as a possible D gene (5 bases). V lost 2 bases to trimming and J lost 0 bases, with 8 bases between them. Germline-derived CDR1 and CDR2 are MNHEY and SVGAGI. This CDR3 is 16 amino acids long.

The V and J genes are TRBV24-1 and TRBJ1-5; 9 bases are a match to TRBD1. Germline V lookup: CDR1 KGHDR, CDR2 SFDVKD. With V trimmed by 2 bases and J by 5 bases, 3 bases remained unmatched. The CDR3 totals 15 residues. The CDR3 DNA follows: TGTGCCACCAGTGATTACAGGGGGCCCTATCAGCCCCAGCATTTT. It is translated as CATSDYRGPYQPQHF.

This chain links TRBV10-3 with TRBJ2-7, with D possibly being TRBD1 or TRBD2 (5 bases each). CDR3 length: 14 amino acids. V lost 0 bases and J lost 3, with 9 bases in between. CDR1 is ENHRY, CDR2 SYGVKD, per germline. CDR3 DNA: TGTGCCATCAGTGAGTCGGGACGGAACTACGAGCAGTACTTC. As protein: CAISESGRNYEQYF.